Given below is one TCR beta chain in context. Its target is not known. Assay: immunoSEQ multiplex PCR; the TCRdb copy retains only in-frame clones and omits some. Of some 70,000 clones in the sample, about 80% were seen once. The sample is drawn from a study of T cell responses to AZD1222 COVID-19 vaccine. From germline, CDR1 is SNHLY and CDR2 FYNNEI. This CDR3 comprises 14 residues. V was clipped by 5 bases and J by 6 bases; unmatched bases: 9. The study, taken as a whole, reports: Reportedly, nearly half the spike-specific TCRs target unmutated variant regions. Spike-spanning, vaccine-associated CD4 TCRs were dominant at 160-218 and 743-854.

The origin of this receptor is an adult who received the AZD1222 COVID-19 vaccine. This chain links TRBV2 with TRBJ1-1; TRBD1 matches at 7 bases. Sequenced here: peripheral blood, sampled 28 days after the second AZD1222 dose. DNA for the CDR3: TGTGCCAGCAGTCCCGACAGGGCCGACCCTGAAGCTTTCTTT. The encoded protein is CASSPDRADPEAFF.